This T cell receptor beta chain originates from a study of OX40 agonist ivuxolimab in advanced cancers. Study-level points and caveats: Normalized expansion of T-cell clones was also low for some nonresponders. There were, on average, more expanded clones in CD8+ T cells than in CD4+. Antigen specificity of clonally expanded peripheral T cells was not established.

Turning to this clone: Its antigen is as yet unknown.

The repertoire was sequenced with immunoSEQ multiplex PCR; TCRdb's copy has only in-frame clones and lacks some. This sample carries roughly 61,000 clones, over 80% of them seen once, and the ten largest clones take roughly 1.9%. Germline V gene data show CDR1 as SGHRS and CDR2 as YFSETQ. Deletions cut 6 bases from V and 10 bases from J, with 16 bases between. This CDR3 contains 12 residues. The source is an adult with an advanced solid tumor such as melanoma, head and neck, liver or kidney cancer. The chain combines TRBV5-1 with TRBJ1-1; D is possibly TRBD1 (6 bases). This sample comprised CD4+ or CD8+ T cells sorted from blood, obtained in a trial of the OX40 agonist ivuxolimab. This CDR3 reads CASTYDQGRAFF. The CDR3 nucleotides read TGCGCCAGCACTTACGACCAGGGGCGAGCTTTCTTT.